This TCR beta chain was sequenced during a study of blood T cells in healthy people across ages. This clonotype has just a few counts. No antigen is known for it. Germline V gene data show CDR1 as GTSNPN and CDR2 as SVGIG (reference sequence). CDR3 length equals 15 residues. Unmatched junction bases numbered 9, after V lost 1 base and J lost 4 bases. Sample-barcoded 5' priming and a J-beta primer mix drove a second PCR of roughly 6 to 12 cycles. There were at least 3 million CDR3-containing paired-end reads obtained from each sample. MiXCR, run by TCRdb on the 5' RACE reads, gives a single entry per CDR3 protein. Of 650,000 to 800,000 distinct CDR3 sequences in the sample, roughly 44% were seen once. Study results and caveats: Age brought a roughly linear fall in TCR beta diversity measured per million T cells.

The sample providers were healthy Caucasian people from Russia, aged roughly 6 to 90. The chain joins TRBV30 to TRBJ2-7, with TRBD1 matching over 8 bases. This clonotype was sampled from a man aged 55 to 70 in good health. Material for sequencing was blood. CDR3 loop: CAWSGHGQGIYEQYF. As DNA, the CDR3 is TGTGCCTGGAGTGGCCATGGACAGGGAATATACGAGCAGTACTTC.